Below, 27 T cell receptor beta chains from the same sample are listed, as sequenced in a study of T cell changes during pregnancy in multiple sclerosis. Assay used: immunoSEQ multiplex PCR; TCRdb lists only in-frame clones, some missing. The sample holds about 67,000 clones; approximately 93% are singletons and the top ten take more than 1.4%. The starting material was peripheral blood, obtained in the second trimester of pregnancy. The receptors here all came from a female donor with multiple sclerosis, enrolled in a pregnancy study.

The rearrangement links TRBV13 to TRBJ2-5; TRBD1 matches at 7 bases. Germline loops: CDR1 PRHDT, CDR2 FYEKMQ (reference sequence). The CDR3 extends over 14 amino acids. V was pared by 7 bases and J by 5 bases, with 10 bases of the junction left unmatched. The CDR3 DNA sequence: TGTGCCAGCACCATAGAGACAGGGCGCGAGACCCAGTACTTC. As protein: CASTIETGRETQYF.

The CDR3 spells CASSHKRGGTGGRTDTQYF. The CDR3 bases are TGCGCCAGCAGCCATAAAAGAGGGGGGACAGGGGGTCGCACAGATACGCAGTATTTT. V and J are TRBV4-3 and TRBJ2-3; 11 nucleotides line up with TRBD1. The CDR3 length is 19 residues. Germline CDR1 is LGHNA and CDR2 is YSLEER. V lost 3 bases to trimming and J lost 1 base; unmatched junction nucleotides: 12.

In its sample, this clone was seen once. The J gene is TRBJ2-7, the V gene TRBV7-2; 7 bases are shared with TRBD2. V was pared by 0 bases and J by 7 bases, with 6 bases of the junction left unmatched. This CDR3 region has 14 residues. The germline gives CDR1 SGHTA, CDR2 FQGNSA. CDR3 bases: TGTGCCAGCAGCTTAGCCGGGACTAAGTGGGAGCAGTACTTC. It translates to CASSLAGTKWEQYF.

The gene calls are TRBV6-1 and TRBJ2-7; possible D gene TRBD2, 5 bases. CDR1 is MNHNS, CDR2 SASEGT, per germline. Trimming removed 2 bases from V and 4 bases from J, with 9 bases in between. The length of the CDR3 is 13 residues. The CDR3 DNA reads TGTGCCAGCAGTGAAACCCGGGGTTACGAGCAGTACTTC. Protein sequence: CASSETRGYEQYF.

This chain uses TRBV10-2 with TRBJ1-5; 7 bases align to TRBD1. The CDR3 covers 15 residues. Germline V lookup: CDR1 WSHSY, CDR2 SAAADI. V shed 6 bases and J 0 bases; nucleotides not matched to a gene: 5. CDR3 sequence: CASRTGSYSNQPQHF. DNA for the CDR3: TGCGCCAGCAGGACAGGGAGCTATAGCAATCAGCCCCAGCATTTT.

The chain uses TRBV30 and TRBJ1-2; 12 positions agree with TRBD1. In germline, CDR1 is GTSNPN, CDR2 SVGIG (reference sequence). With V trimmed by 5 bases and J by 8 bases, 3 bases remained unmatched. The CDR3 totals 12 residues. CDR3 residues: CAWGTGGVGYTF. CDR3 bases: TGTGCCTGGGGGACAGGGGGCGTGGGCTACACCTTC.

The gene calls are TRBV11-2 and TRBJ1-4; 9 bases map to TRBD1. Germline-derived CDR1 and CDR2 are SGHAT and FQNNGV. This CDR3 is 13 amino acids long. Trimming cost V 8 bases and J 6 bases; bases outside gene matches: 4. Here the CDR3 DNA reads TGTGCCAGCCGGGACAGGGTCTATGAAAAACTGTTTTTT. Translating gives CASRDRVYEKLFF.

The V gene is TRBV19, the J gene TRBJ2-7; no clear D. Trimming pared 5 bases from V and 4 bases from J, leaving 21 bases between. Germline V gene sequence: CDR1 LNHDA, CDR2 SQIVND (reference sequence). This CDR3 is 16 amino acids long. CDR3 nucleotides: TGTGCCAGTAGTCCATCCCTCTACGCCAGGCCTTACGAGCAGTACTTC. Amino acid sequence: CASSPSLYARPYEQYF. Full variable domain (rest looked up from reference TRBV19 and TRBJ2-7): DGGITQSPKYLFRKEGQNVTLSCEQNLNHDAMYWYRQDPGQGLRLIYYSQIVNDFQKGDIAEGYSVSREKKESFPLTVTSAQKNPTAFYLCASSPSLYARPYEQYFGPGTRLTVT.

The chain links TRBV6-1 to TRBJ2-1; D call uncertain. CDR1 is MNHNS and CDR2 is SASEGT in the germline V gene. V lost 3 bases and J lost 4, with 10 bases in between. This CDR3 is 14 amino acids long. CDR3 nucleotides: TGTGCCAGCAGTGAGCCTACCTATTACAATGAGCAGTTCTTC. The encoded protein is CASSEPTYYNEQFF.

This clone occurred a few times. The J gene is TRBJ2-3, the V gene TRBV7-3; 8 bases match TRBD2. The CDR3 spans 15 residues. CDR1 and CDR2 (germline): SGHTA, FQGTGA. With V trimmed by 1 base and J by 4 bases, 4 bases remained unmatched. This chain's CDR3 is CASSLNSGEADTQYF. Written as DNA, the CDR3 is TGTGCCAGCAGCTTAAATAGCGGGGAAGCAGATACGCAGTATTTT.

The V call is TRBV19, the J call TRBJ1-2; 9 nucleotides agree with TRBD1. CDR3 length: 13 amino acids. Germline lookup yields CDR1 LNHDA and CDR2 SQIVND (reference sequence). V shed 6 bases and J 5 bases; nucleotides not matched to a gene: 4. The DNA of the CDR3 is TGTGCCAGTAGCCCTGGACAGGGGTATGGCTACACCTTC. Translating it yields CASSPGQGYGYTF.

CDR3 in amino acids: CASGLVVYWTSGDRTDTQYF. In DNA form, the CDR3 reads TGTGCTAGTGGTTTGGTAGTTTACTGGACTAGCGGGGATCGCACAGATACGCAGTATTTT. The chain is built from TRBV12-5 and TRBJ2-3; 12 positions agree with TRBD2. Per germline, CDR1 LGHNT and CDR2 FRNRAP. J gave up 1 base and V 0 bases, and 11 bases lay outside the gene matches. The CDR3 is 20 residues long.

The chain uses TRBV7-3 and TRBJ2-7, with D possibly being TRBD1 (5 bases). This CDR3 has 15 amino acids. Germline CDR1 and CDR2: SGHTA and FQGTGA. V was trimmed by 2 bases and J by 0 bases, leaving 11 bases between them. CDR3 protein: CASSLGGAASYEQYF. The CDR3 region has the DNA TGTGCCAGCAGCTTAGGTGGGGCAGCCTCCTACGAGCAGTACTTC.

This clone occurred a few times. V is TRBV28 and J is TRBJ2-1; D is perhaps TRBD1 (5 bases). Germline V gene sequence: CDR1 MDHEN, CDR2 SYDVKM. Trimming removed 3 bases at V and 8 bases at J, with 5 bases between. The CDR3 extends over 11 amino acids. CDR3 nucleotides: TGTGCCAGCAGTTTCAGGGATGAGCAGTTCTTC. It codes for CASSFRDEQFF.

This clone was seen only a few times. This CDR3 is CASKLGHLSPDFF. The DNA of the CDR3 is TGTGCCAGCAAATTGGGCCATCTAAGCCCGGATTTTTTT. This rearrangement joins TRBV2 to TRBJ1-4, with D unresolved. The CDR3 covers 13 residues. V lost 7 bases, J lost 17 bases, and 23 bases lay in between. The germline CDR1 and CDR2 sequences are SNHLY and FYNNEI.

This sequence joins TRBV21-1 and TRBJ1-2; TRBD1, the D gene given by the table, was not confirmed from the DNA. TRBV21-1 is an annotated pseudogene. The CDR3 runs to 17 residues. CDR3 residues: CASSNVLEGQGEGGYTF. In DNA, the CDR3 is TGTGCCAGCAGCAATGTCCTAGAGGGACAGGGAGAGGGAGGCTACACCTTC.

This chain joins TRBV11-3 and TRBJ2-1; the D is unclear. Looked up from germline, CDR1 is SGHNT and CDR2 is YENEEA. V was shortened by 5 bases and J by 9 bases, with 14 bases between the two germline ends. This CDR3 spans 13 amino acids. The CDR3 bases are TGTGCCAGCAGCCACCCTAGAGGTAGTGAGCAGTTCTTC. It yields the protein CASSHPRGSEQFF.

This sequence joins TRBV5-4 and TRBJ2-5; a possible D gene is TRBD1 (5 bases). The CDR3 is 12 residues long. Germline V lookup: CDR1 SGHNT, CDR2 YYREEE (reference sequence). The V gene lost 3 bases and the J gene lost 3 bases, with 6 bases spanning the gap. The CDR3 reads CASSSTEETQYF. The CDR3 region has the DNA TGTGCCAGCAGCTCGACAGAAGAGACCCAGTACTTC.

As regards this clone: One end of the junction does not line up with germline, which may come from a read error. J is TRBJ2-3 and V is TRBV5-1; 10 nucleotides match TRBD1. This CDR3 is 17 amino acids long. Germline lookup yields CDR1 SGHRS and CDR2 YFSETQ. The CDR3 sequence is CASGLGFGTGVTDTQYF. For the CDR3, the DNA is TGCGCCAGCGGCTTGGGTTTCGGGACAGGGGTTACAGATACGCAGTATTTT.

The CDR3 region has the DNA TGTGCCAGCAGCGTTAGCGGGGGGGCCGGGACAGATACGCAGTATTTT. This sequence encodes CASSVSGGAGTDTQYF. The chain employs TRBV7-2 and TRBJ2-3; TRBD2 matches at 11 bases. This CDR3 comprises 16 residues. V dropped 5 bases and J dropped 3; count of bases not matched to a gene: 7. Germline V gene data show CDR1 as SGHTA and CDR2 as FQGNSA.

This chain connects TRBV7-9 to TRBJ1-3; 8 positions agree with TRBD1. The CDR3 length is 16 residues. CDR1 and CDR2 (germline): SEHNR, FQNEAQ (reference sequence). The V and J ends lost 3 bases and 4 bases, in that order; junction bases with no gene match: 8. CDR3 loop: CASSFLGGQGGNTIYF. Written as DNA, the CDR3 is TGTGCCAGCAGCTTTTTGGGAGGACAGGGCGGAAACACCATATATTTT.

The V gene is TRBV5-8, the J gene TRBJ1-2; D gene ambiguous. V was trimmed by 1 base and J by 8 bases, leaving 12 bases between them. The CDR3 covers 13 residues. Germline V CDR1 and CDR2: SGHTS, YDEGEE. The CDR3 nucleotides read TGTGCCAGCAGCTTGCCCAATCCGGGGGGCTACACCTTC. It encodes CASSLPNPGGYTF. The entire variable domain, with the rest obtained from reference TRBV5-8 and TRBJ1-2, is as follows: EAGVTQSPTHLIKTRGQQATLRCSPISGHTSVYWYQQALGLGLQFLLWYDEGEERNRGNFPPRFSGRQFPNYSSELNVNALELEDSALYLCASSLPNPGGYTFGSGTRLTVV.

The chain is built from TRBV5-1 and TRBJ2-7; no clear D gene. Germline V gene sequence: CDR1 SGHRS, CDR2 YFSETQ. This CDR3 spans 15 amino acids. The germline V and J ends were trimmed by 4 bases and 2 bases, with 16 bases remaining between them. DNA of the CDR3: TGCGCCAGCAGCCCCCTTTACGGGTCTCCCTACGAGCAGTACTTC. It translates to CASSPLYGSPYEQYF.

This chain uses TRBV27 with TRBJ2-1, with a weak D call TRBD2 (6 bases). This CDR3 region has 15 residues. Deletions cut 7 bases from V and 3 bases from J, with 16 bases between. Germline CDR1 is MNHEY and CDR2 is SMNVEV (reference sequence). As DNA, the CDR3 is TGTGCCAGCAACACCGGGGGAGGATACTACAATGAGCAGTTCTTC. Translated, it gives CASNTGGGYYNEQFF.

In DNA, the CDR3 is TGTGCCAGCAGCTTAGCGGCTATTAGCGGGTGGGAGGACTCAGATACGCAGTATTTT. As protein: CASSLAAISGWEDSDTQYF. The rearrangement links TRBV7-6 to TRBJ2-3; 7 bases are a match to TRBD2. Germline values: CDR1 SGHVS, CDR2 FNYEAQ. The CDR3 has 19 residues. Trimming at V came to 0 bases and at J to 4 bases, leaving 16 bases not matched to a gene.

The rearrangement links TRBV7-9 to TRBJ2-1, with D possibly matching TRBD2 (6 bases). Trimming stripped 2 bases from V and 5 bases from J, with 10 bases between. This CDR3 is 14 amino acids long. Germline CDR1 SEHNR, CDR2 FQNEAQ (reference sequence). The CDR3 coding sequence is TGTGCCAGCAGCTTAATGCTAGCGCACAATGAGCAGTTCTTC. This translates into CASSLMLAHNEQFF.

The chain links TRBV10-2 to TRBJ1-6; the D gene is possibly TRBD1 (5 bases). The CDR3 spans 16 residues. Looked up from germline, CDR1 is WSHSY and CDR2 is SAAADI. V dropped 2 bases and J dropped 4 bases, with 12 bases sitting between them. The CDR3 loop is CASSEVSGNYNSPLHF. Here the CDR3 DNA reads TGCGCCAGCAGTGAGGTCTCAGGGAATTATAATTCACCCCTCCACTTT.